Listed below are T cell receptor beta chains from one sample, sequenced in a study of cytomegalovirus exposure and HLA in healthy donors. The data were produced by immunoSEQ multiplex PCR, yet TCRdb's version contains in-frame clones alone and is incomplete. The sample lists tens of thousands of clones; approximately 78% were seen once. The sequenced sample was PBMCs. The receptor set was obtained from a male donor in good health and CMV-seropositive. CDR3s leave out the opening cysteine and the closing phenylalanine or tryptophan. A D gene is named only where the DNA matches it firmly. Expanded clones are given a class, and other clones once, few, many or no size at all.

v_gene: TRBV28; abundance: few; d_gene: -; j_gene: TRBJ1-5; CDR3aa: ASTTSAAHVAGNQPQH
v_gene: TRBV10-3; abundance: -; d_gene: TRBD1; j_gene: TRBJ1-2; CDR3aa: AISETGQGYSGYT
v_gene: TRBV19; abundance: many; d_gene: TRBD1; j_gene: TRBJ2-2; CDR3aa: ASSGTGAGELF
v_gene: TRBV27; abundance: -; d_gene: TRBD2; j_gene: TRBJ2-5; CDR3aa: ASSPERGGRKTQY
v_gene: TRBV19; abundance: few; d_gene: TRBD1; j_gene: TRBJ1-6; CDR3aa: ASTPWDRGNSPLH
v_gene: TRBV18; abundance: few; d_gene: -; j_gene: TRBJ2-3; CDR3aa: ASSPEDTTDTQY
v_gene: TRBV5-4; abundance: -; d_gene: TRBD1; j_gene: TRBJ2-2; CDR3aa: ASSLGQGNRELF
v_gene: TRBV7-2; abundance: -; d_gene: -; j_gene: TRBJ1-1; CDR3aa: ASSLMGHMNTEAF
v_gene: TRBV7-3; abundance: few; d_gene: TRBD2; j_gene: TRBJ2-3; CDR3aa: ASGKRGGDTDTQY
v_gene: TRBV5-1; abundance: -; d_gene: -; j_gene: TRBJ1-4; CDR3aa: ASSPREGGNEKLF
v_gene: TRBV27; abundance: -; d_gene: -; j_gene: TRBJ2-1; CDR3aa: ASSLSPYNEQF
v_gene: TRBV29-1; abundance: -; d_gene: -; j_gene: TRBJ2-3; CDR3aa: SLSGLTDTQY
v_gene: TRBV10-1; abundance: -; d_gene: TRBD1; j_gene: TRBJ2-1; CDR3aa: ASSWDRVGNEQF
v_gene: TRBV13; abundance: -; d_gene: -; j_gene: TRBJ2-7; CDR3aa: ASSSQGYEQY
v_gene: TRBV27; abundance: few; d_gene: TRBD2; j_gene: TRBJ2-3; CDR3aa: ASSGPGGSTDTQY
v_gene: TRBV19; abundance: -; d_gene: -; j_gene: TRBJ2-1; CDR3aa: ASALSSYNEQF
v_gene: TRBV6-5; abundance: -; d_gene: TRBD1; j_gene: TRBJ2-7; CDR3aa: ASSPGQATSYEQY
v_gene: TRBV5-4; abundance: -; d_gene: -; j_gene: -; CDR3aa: ASSRRGGMGNYEQY
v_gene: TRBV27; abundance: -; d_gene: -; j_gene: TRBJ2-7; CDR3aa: ASSLVGSAYEQY
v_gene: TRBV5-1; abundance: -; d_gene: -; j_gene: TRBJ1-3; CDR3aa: ASSLQGSGNTIY
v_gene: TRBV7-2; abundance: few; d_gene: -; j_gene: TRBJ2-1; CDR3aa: ASSFSGDTYNEQF
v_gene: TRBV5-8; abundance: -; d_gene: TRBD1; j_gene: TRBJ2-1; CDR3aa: ASSRDRGLNEQF
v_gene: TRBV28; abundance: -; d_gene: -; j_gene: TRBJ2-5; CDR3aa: ASFRNQETQY
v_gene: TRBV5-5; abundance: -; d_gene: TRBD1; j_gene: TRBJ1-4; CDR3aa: ASSLGTGNEKLF
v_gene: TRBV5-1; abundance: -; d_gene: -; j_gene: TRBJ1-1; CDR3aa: ASNRGMNTEAF
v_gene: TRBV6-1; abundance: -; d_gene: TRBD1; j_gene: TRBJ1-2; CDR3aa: ASSELDRAAYGYT
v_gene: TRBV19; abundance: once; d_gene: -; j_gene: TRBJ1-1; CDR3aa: ASSQGVAF
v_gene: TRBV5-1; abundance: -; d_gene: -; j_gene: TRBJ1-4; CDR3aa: ASSEYGQTGEKLF
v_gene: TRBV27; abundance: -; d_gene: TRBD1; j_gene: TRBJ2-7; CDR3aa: ASTPGTGPYEQY
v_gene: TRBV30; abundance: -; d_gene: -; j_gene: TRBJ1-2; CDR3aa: AWSDRVPSGYT
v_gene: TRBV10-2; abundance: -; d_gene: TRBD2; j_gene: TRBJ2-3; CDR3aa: ASSELAGLTDTQY
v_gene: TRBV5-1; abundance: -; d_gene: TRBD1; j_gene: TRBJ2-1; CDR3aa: ASSKDRGPNEQF
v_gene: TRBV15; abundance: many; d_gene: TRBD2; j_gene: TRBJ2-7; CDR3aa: ATSRLAEVNSYEQY